The 25 T cell receptor beta chains below come from one sample, sequenced in a study of blood T cell repertoires in COVID-19. Data came from immunoSEQ multiplex PCR; TCRdb stores just in-frame clones and leaves some out. The sample carries about 150,000 clones, 80% to 85% recorded once. The sequenced material came from peripheral blood. These receptors originate from a woman in her sixties or seventies with acute or convalescent COVID-19.

The rearrangement links TRBV19 to TRBJ2-2; D might be TRBD2 (7 bases). There are 15 residues in the CDR3. The V end was cut by 4 bases, the J end by 5 bases, with 14 bases between. Germline CDR1 LNHDA, CDR2 SQIVND (reference sequence). The CDR3 sequence: CASSSRGGGTGELFF. Written as DNA, the CDR3 is TGTGCCAGTAGTAGTCGCGGGGGCGGGACCGGGGAGCTGTTTTTT.

This clone was recorded a few times. DNA of the CDR3: TGTGCCAGCAGCGAATTTCAGGGGAAAAATGAAAAACTGTTTTTT. Protein: CASSEFQGKNEKLFF. The V call is TRBV2, the J call TRBJ1-4; D is perhaps TRBD1 (6 bases). Looked up from germline, CDR1 is SNHLY and CDR2 is FYNNEI. The CDR3 extends over 15 amino acids. Trimming shortened V by 6 bases and J by 5 bases, and 16 bases separated the two germline ends. The variable domain in full, with the rest retrieved from reference TRBV2 and TRBJ1-4, is EPEVTQTPSHQVTQMGQEVILRCVPISNHLYFYWYRQILGQKVEFLVSFYNNEISEKSEIFDDQFSVERPDGSNFTLKIRSTKLEDSAMYFCASSEFQGKNEKLFFGSGTQLSVL.

The chain has TRBV7-2 and TRBJ2-7; 8 bases line up with TRBD2. The V gene end was trimmed by 1 base and the J gene end by 3 bases; junction bases not matched to a gene: 5. The CDR3 loop spans 15 amino acids. Germline V gives CDR1 SGHTA, CDR2 FQGNSA. The CDR3 coding sequence is TGTGCCAGCAGCTTAGGCGGGGGGAAACACTACGAGCAGTACTTC. It codes for CASSLGGGKHYEQYF.

V is TRBV29-1 and J is TRBJ2-3; maybe TRBD1 (5 bases). V was clipped by 7 bases and J by 2 bases, with 10 bases between them. The CDR3 is 12 residues long. The germline V gene encodes CDR1 SQVTM and CDR2 ANQGSEA. The CDR3 sequence: CSGNRHTDTQYF. CDR3 DNA: TGCAGCGGTAACAGGCACACAGATACGCAGTATTTT.

This chain connects TRBV7-8 to TRBJ2-7; the match to TRBD2 covers 7 bases. This CDR3 contains 18 residues. Germline CDR1 SGHVS, CDR2 FQNEAQ. The V gene end was trimmed by 5 bases and the J gene end by 2 bases; junction bases not matched to a gene: 18. CDR3 nucleotides: TGTGCCAGCAGCCCGATCGGGGCTGGGGCTAGCGGCACCTACGAGCAGTACTTC. This encodes CASSPIGAGASGTYEQYF. Supplemented by reference TRBV7-8 and TRBJ2-7, the full variable domain reads GAGVSQSPRYKVAKRGQDVALRCDPISGHVSLFWYQQALGQGPEFLTYFQNEAQLDKSGLPSDRFFAERPEGSVSTLKIQRTQQEDSAVYLCASSPIGAGASGTYEQYFGPGTRLTVT.

The rearrangement links TRBV13 to TRBJ2-3, with 14 positions matching TRBD2. This CDR3 has 17 amino acids. Germline V lookup: CDR1 PRHDT, CDR2 FYEKMQ (reference sequence). Trimming took 4 bases from V and 3 from J; bases not matched to a gene: 6. CDR3 sequence reads: CASSWTRTSGGTDTQYF. CDR3 nucleotide sequence: TGTGCCAGCAGCTGGACACGGACTAGCGGGGGGACAGATACGCAGTATTTT.

This sequence joins TRBV9 and TRBJ1-3; D possibly corresponds to TRBD1 (6 bases). The CDR3 runs to 15 residues. Germline V gene data show CDR1 as SGDLS and CDR2 as YYNGEE. Deletions cut 3 bases from V and 3 bases from J, with 13 bases between. CDR3 region: CASSASTGNGNTIYF. The CDR3 nucleotides read TGTGCCAGCAGCGCCAGTACAGGGAATGGAAACACCATATATTTT.

This chain connects TRBV24-1 to TRBJ2-7, with 7 nucleotides matching TRBD1. With 3 bases clipped from V and 4 bases from J, the junction kept 2 bases outside the gene matches. The CDR3 length is 13 residues. The V gene's germline CDR1 is KGHDR and CDR2 SFDVKD. Written as DNA, the CDR3 is TGTGCCACCAGTGATCCGGACAGGTACGAGCAGTACTTC. Its translation is CATSDPDRYEQYF.

The chain links TRBV25-1 to TRBJ1-1; D possibly corresponds to TRBD1 (6 bases). The CDR3 sequence is 14 residues long. The germline V and J ends were trimmed by 8 bases and 0 bases, with 13 bases remaining between them. The V gene's germline CDR1 is MGHDK and CDR2 SYGVNS. CDR3 residues: CASGQTGLNTEAFF. CDR3 DNA: TGTGCCAGCGGACAGACAGGCCTGAACACTGAAGCTTTCTTT.

The V and J genes are TRBV5-4 and TRBJ1-6; 8 positions match TRBD1. This CDR3 contains 15 residues. V gave up 4 bases and J gave up 7 bases; unmatched junction bases: 7. Germline values: CDR1 SGHNT, CDR2 YYREEE (reference sequence). CDR3 protein: CASSPSQGGNSPLHF. Written as DNA, the CDR3 is TGTGCCAGCAGCCCATCACAGGGGGGCAATTCACCCCTCCACTTT.

The V call is TRBV19, the J call TRBJ2-2, with 9 bases matching TRBD2. Germline V gene data show CDR1 as LNHDA and CDR2 as SQIVND (reference sequence). This CDR3 comprises 16 residues. After removal of 7 bases from V and 2 bases from J, the junction contained 8 bases not matched to a gene. CDR3 residues: CASKGSGGTNTGELFF. The CDR3 DNA sequence: TGTGCCAGTAAGGGTAGCGGGGGAACCAACACCGGGGAGCTGTTTTTT.

J is TRBJ2-1 and V is TRBV6-2 or TRBV6-3; D gene unclear. Per the germline V gene, CDR1 is MNHEY and CDR2 is SVGEGT. The CDR3 consists of 14 residues. V lost 0 bases, J lost 10 bases, and 13 bases lay in between. CDR3 sequence: CASSYSRLQREQFF. CDR3 nucleotides: TGTGCCAGCAGTTACTCGCGCTTACAGAGAGAGCAGTTCTTC.

This clone was found a few times. V and J are TRBV30 and TRBJ2-7; a weak D match, TRBD1 (5 bases). V lost 5 bases to trimming and J lost 2 bases, with 13 bases between them. Germline V lookup: CDR1 GTSNPN, CDR2 SVGIG (reference sequence). The CDR3 sequence is 13 residues long. This CDR3 reads CAWGSMGPYEQYF. The CDR3 DNA sequence: TGTGCCTGGGGTTCTATGGGGCCCTACGAGCAGTACTTC.

The chain links TRBV7-9 to TRBJ1-6; no firm D call. Trimming cost V 5 bases and J 10 bases, with 18 bases left between them. The CDR3 totals 15 residues. Germline V gene lookup returns CDR1 SEHNR and CDR2 FQNEAQ (reference sequence). The CDR3 loop is CASSNRGFVRSPLHF. The DNA for the CDR3 is TGTGCCAGCAGCAATCGAGGATTTGTCCGGTCACCCCTCCACTTT.

The rearrangement uses TRBV6-4 and TRBJ2-1; 10 bases match TRBD2. CDR3 length: 17 residues. Trimming at V came to 3 bases and at J to 1 base, leaving 6 bases not matched to a gene. CDR1 and CDR2 from the germline V gene are MRHNA and SNTAGT. CDR3 nucleotides: TGTGCCAGCAGTGAAACCTTGACTAGCGGGTCCTACAATGAGCAGTTCTTC. Amino acid sequence: CASSETLTSGSYNEQFF.

This chain connects TRBV27 to TRBJ1-1, with no clear D. Germline CDR1 MNHEY, CDR2 SMNVEV (reference sequence). Deletions cut 6 bases from V and 0 bases from J, with 5 bases between. There are 12 residues in the CDR3. The CDR3 region has the DNA TGTGCCAGCAGGAGGGTGAACACTGAAGCTTTCTTT. Translation: CASRRVNTEAFF.

The chain couples TRBV6-5 to TRBJ2-5; tentatively, D is TRBD1 (5 bases). Germline CDR1 MNHEY, CDR2 SVGAGI. This CDR3 is built from 13 residues. Trimming took off 10 bases at V and 5 bases at J, with 17 bases between the two ends. The CDR3: CATQGREYETQYF. In nucleotides, the CDR3 is TGTGCCACCCAGGGCAGGGAATACGAGACCCAGTACTTC.

The rearrangement uses TRBV29-1 and TRBJ2-3, with 9 bases that match TRBD2. With 8 bases clipped from V and 1 base from J, the junction kept 10 bases outside the gene matches. Germline-derived CDR1 and CDR2 are SQVTM and ANQGSEA. The CDR3 spans 15 residues. CDR3 in amino acids: CSPVRASGGTDTQYF. The CDR3, as DNA: TGCAGCCCCGTACGGGCTAGCGGGGGCACAGATACGCAGTATTTT.

Details on this clone: Different DNA sequences within this sample yield the same CDR3. The V call is TRBV5-1, the J call TRBJ2-3; 7 nucleotides agree with TRBD1. V was clipped by 0 bases and J by 3 bases; unmatched bases: 1. The CDR3 length is 14 residues. From germline, CDR1 is SGHRS and CDR2 YFSETQ. The CDR3 spells CASSLGRGTDTQYF. The DNA of the CDR3 is TGCGCCAGCAGCTTGGGCAGGGGGACAGATACGCAGTATTTT.

The V gene is TRBV10-3, the J gene TRBJ2-7; possible D gene TRBD1, 6 bases. The CDR3 sequence is 12 residues long. The germline V gene has CDR1 ENHRY and CDR2 SYGVKD. Between the trimmed V and J ends, which lost 6 bases and 5 bases, there was a span of 11 bases. The chain's CDR3 is CAISLQGHEQYF. The CDR3, as DNA: TGTGCCATCAGCCTACAGGGCCACGAGCAGTACTTC.

J is TRBJ1-4 and V is TRBV5-1, with D tentatively TRBD1 (6 bases). V dropped 0 bases and J dropped 0 bases, with 12 bases sitting between them. The CDR3 has 17 amino acids. Germline V gene lookup returns CDR1 SGHRS and CDR2 YFSETQ. The CDR3 reads CASSLAGAGATNEKLFF. CDR3 in DNA: TGCGCCAGCAGCTTGGCCGGCGCAGGGGCAACTAATGAAAAACTGTTTTTT.

The chain links TRBV9 to TRBJ1-2; D not certain. This CDR3 is 13 amino acids long. Trimming shortened V by 3 bases and J by 0 bases, and 6 bases separated the two germline ends. From germline, CDR1 is SGDLS and CDR2 YYNGEE. CDR3 in DNA: TGTGCCAGCAGCGCAACAGCTAACTATGGCTACACCTTC. It encodes CASSATANYGYTF. Looking up the rest from reference TRBV9 and TRBJ1-2 gives the full variable domain: DSGVTQTPKHLITATGQRVTLRCSPRSGDLSVYWYQQSLDQGLQFLIQYYNGEERAKGNILERFSAQQFPDLHSELNLSSLELGDSALYFCASSATANYGYTFGSGTRLTVV.

The chain employs TRBV19 and TRBJ1-1; D might be TRBD1 (6 bases). Germline assignment: CDR1 LNHDA and CDR2 SQIVND (reference sequence). V was pared by 1 base and J by 11 bases, with 17 bases between. The CDR3 sequence is 14 residues long. The CDR3 here is CASSIGGQLPRAFF. Written as DNA, the CDR3 is TGTGCCAGTAGTATAGGGGGGCAGCTGCCAAGGGCTTTCTTT.

The J gene is TRBJ1-5, the V gene TRBV30; the D gene is possibly TRBD1 (5 bases). Germline V gene data show CDR1 as GTSNPN and CDR2 as SVGIG (reference sequence). V shed 4 bases and J shed 3 bases, with 19 bases lying between them. The CDR3 spans 16 residues. CDR3 bases: TGTGCCTGGAAAGCAAAGGGGAAGGGGTCCAATCAGCCCCAGCATTTT. Protein: CAWKAKGKGSNQPQHF. Full variable domain (remainder filled in from reference TRBV30 and TRBJ1-5): SQTIHQWPATLVQPVGSPLSLECTVEGTSNPNLYWYRQAAGRGLQLLFYSVGIGQISSEVPQNLSASRPQDRQFILSSKKLLLSDSGFYLCAWKAKGKGSNQPQHFGDGTRLSIL.

This clone appeared a few times. V gene TRBV7-2 combines with J gene TRBJ2-7; 9 nucleotides line up with TRBD2. Trimming removed 1 base from V and 0 bases from J; junction bases left unmatched: 1. Germline-derived CDR1 and CDR2 are SGHTA and FQGNSA. The CDR3 loop spans 15 amino acids. Here the CDR3 reads CASSLGSGGSYEQYF. The CDR3 DNA sequence: TGTGCCAGCAGCTTAGGTAGCGGGGGCTCCTACGAGCAGTACTTC.